This T cell receptor (beta chain) was captured in a study of PD-L1 blockade in urothelial cancer (dated 2017 in TCRdb). Broadly, across the study: Therapy was started at some point between 2013 and 2015 for all patients, and atezolizumab 1,200 mg was administered intravenously every 3 weeks. An ECOG performance status of 0 or 1 was recorded for the patients, and 0 to 3 prior chemotherapy regimens had been received by the patients. About nine tenths of the roughly 29 patients were males with bladder-origin urothelial cancer, and about 60% of the 29 reported a prior smoking history. Approximately 30 patients had pretreatment blood TCR-seq, about 24 had at least one posttreatment blood collection, and about 24 had tumor TCR-seq. In the same patients who had TCR sequencing, pretreatment tumors also underwent whole exome sequencing and RNA sequencing. The study, an exploratory multi-omic analysis, examined somatic, immune and clinical correlates of response to PD-L1 blockade with atezolizumab in urothelial cancer. Durable clinical benefit was achieved by nine patients and was not achieved by 20 patients. Progression-free survival longer than 6 months counted as durable clinical benefit, and TCR features were additionally tested against both progression-free and overall survival. A median of 141,255 T cells and 80,000 to 100,000 unique TCRs was obtained from blood samples, and a median clonality of roughly 0.082 was observed. Pretreatment tumor samples and matched peripheral blood, collected serially before and after atezolizumab treatment, underwent TCR sequencing. Blood samples were analyzed 3 weeks after the start of treatment (second dose) and 6 weeks after the start of treatment.

For this clone: The specificity of this receptor is unknown. Base qualities were left out, and no much larger clone turns up one base away.

To estimate absolute template abundance from read counts, synthetic TCR analog templates were spiked into each PCR. Using the immunoSEQ assay, TCRbeta CDR3 regions were amplified from genomic DNA with bias-controlled V and J gene primers. Sequencing of rearranged TCRbeta segments was done at approximately 20X coverage. From the authors' description of their analysis: Sequencing errors were corrected by clustering and CDR3s were annotated against IMGT to assign V, D and J genes. Only productive TCRbeta rearrangements were used in downstream analyses, excluding out-of-frame or stop-codon sequences. Clonality was computed as one minus Shannon entropy normalized by the log of the number of unique productive sequences. Fisher's exact test with Benjamini-Hochberg correction, at a threshold of adjusted p below 0.01, was used to find clones that differed between time points or between blood and tumor. TCRdb took this table from immuneACCESS and kept in-frame rearrangements with V and J called. Such tables lack part of the clones; where checked against another copy, unresolved V genes explain under half of the gap, and the rest is unexplained. The DNA gave D and trimming, while V, J and clone size come from that table. This sample has more than 50,000 clones in its table, and 82% of those were observed once. The ten largest clonotypes hold around 4.6% of the sample.

The investigation overall reported the following: At 3 weeks after the start of treatment, tumor-associated TCR clones in peripheral blood had expanded more in patients with durable benefit (n ≈ 22, p = 0.022). A pretreatment peripheral blood TCR clonality below the median was linked to improved progression-free and overall survival. Because of the small sample size (n = 29) and the many exploratory analyses performed, the results are intended to be regarded as hypothesis-generating.

Germline trimming: 2 bases from V, 4 bases from J; junction bases outside gene matches: 5. The CDR3 goes from the cysteine to the phenylalanine over 15 residues. The retained sequence is limited to the CDR3, 45 bases, with the frame set at the first base. The germline V gene supplies CDR1 MDHEN and CDR2 SYDVKM. A cohort of around 29 patients with locally advanced or metastatic urothelial carcinoma, treated at Memorial Sloan Kettering on a trial protocol, was included. Peripheral blood mononuclear cells were collected pretreatment and during treatment, with between 1 and 8 total time points obtained per patient. The Qiagen DNeasy Blood extraction kit was used to purify genomic DNA from total PBMCs and tumor samples. PBMCs were collected pretreatment and during treatment, and were isolated and stored as previously described.

The rearrangement joined TRBV28 to TRBJ1-5; 7 nucleotides in the junction match TRBD1. The sequence came from a man between 65 and 85 years old with urothelial cancer. The material was PBMCs, obtained around atezolizumab (anti-PD-L1) treatment. The DNA sequence reads TGTGCCAGCAGTTTAGGGGGACAGCTTAATCAGCCCCAGCATTTT. This translates into CASSLGGQLNQPQHF.